The following is a T cell receptor (beta chain) sequence with its context. Its antigen remains unknown. The CDR3 covers 14 residues. V was pared by 5 bases and J by 3 bases, with 13 bases between. This sample stems from a study of response to subunit inactivated influenza vaccine. Whole-study results and caveats: The study's authors posited that every seasonal influenza vaccination enlists few new T cells.

TCRdb reprocessed the RT-PCR reads with MiXCR, giving one entry per CDR3 protein. The table lists 250,000 to 350,000 distinct CDR3 sequences, 20% to 25% of them singletons. This chain links TRBV12-3 or TRBV12-4 with TRBJ1-2; no clear D. The clonotype comes from a man between 45 and 75 years old who received an inactivated influenza vaccine. The source material was PBMCs from blood, sampled 21 months after vaccination. The CDR3 loop reads CASSPDGSHYGYTF. CDR3 nucleotide sequence: TGTGCCAGCAGTCCCGATGGTTCCCACTATGGCTACACCTTC.